Listed here are 5 T cell receptor beta chains from one sample, sequenced in a study of blood T cell repertoires in COVID-19. The repertoire was sequenced with immunoSEQ multiplex PCR; TCRdb's copy has only in-frame clones and lacks some. The repertoire holds around 94,000 clones, with 65% to 85% as singletons. Sequencing used peripheral blood. The receptors derive from a man aged 55-75 years with acute or convalescent COVID-19.

This chain connects TRBV29-1 to TRBJ1-1; D ambiguous. This CDR3 region has 10 residues. Germline-derived CDR1 and CDR2 are SQVTM and ANQGSEA. V lost 7 bases, J lost 1 base, and 4 bases lay in between. The CDR3 DNA sequence: TGCAGCGGCGGGAACACTGAAGCTTTCTTT. This gives the protein CSGGNTEAFF.

The chain combines TRBV7-2 with TRBJ1-4; weak D call: TRBD1 (5 bases). V lost 1 base and J lost 2, with 11 bases in between. There are 16 residues in the CDR3. The germline CDR1 and CDR2 sequences are SGHTA and FQGNSA. The CDR3 bases are TGTGCCAGCAGCTTAGGGATTGGGGGGACTAATGAAAAACTGTTTTTT. This sequence encodes CASSLGIGGTNEKLFF.

The gene calls are TRBV10-3 and TRBJ2-1, with D possibly matching TRBD2 (5 bases). Germline CDR1 ENHRY, CDR2 SYGVKD. Trimming took off 0 bases at V and 7 bases at J, with 13 bases between the two ends. This CDR3 region has 15 residues. CDR3 coding DNA: TGTGCCATCAGTGAGTCGGGGAATCGCGGGAATGAGCAGTTCTTC. This codes for CAISESGNRGNEQFF.

This sequence joins TRBV10-1 and TRBJ2-7; 8 bases fit TRBD1. Germline CDR1 is WNHNN and CDR2 is SYGVQD (reference sequence). The CDR3 length is 16 residues. The V and J ends lost 6 bases and 2 bases, in that order; junction bases with no gene match: 12. The CDR3 coding sequence is TGCGCCAGCAGCGACTCACGGACAGGGTACCCCTACGAGCAGTACTTC. Amino acids: CASSDSRTGYPYEQYF.

The chain links TRBV5-1 to TRBJ2-7; D is uncertain. The CDR3 consists of 14 residues. Germline lookup yields CDR1 SGHRS and CDR2 YFSETQ. Trimming cost V 1 base and J 0 bases, with 8 bases left between them. CDR3 bases: TGCGCCAGCAGCTTGTCAGGAAGCTCCTACGAGCAGTACTTC. It specifies CASSLSGSSYEQYF.